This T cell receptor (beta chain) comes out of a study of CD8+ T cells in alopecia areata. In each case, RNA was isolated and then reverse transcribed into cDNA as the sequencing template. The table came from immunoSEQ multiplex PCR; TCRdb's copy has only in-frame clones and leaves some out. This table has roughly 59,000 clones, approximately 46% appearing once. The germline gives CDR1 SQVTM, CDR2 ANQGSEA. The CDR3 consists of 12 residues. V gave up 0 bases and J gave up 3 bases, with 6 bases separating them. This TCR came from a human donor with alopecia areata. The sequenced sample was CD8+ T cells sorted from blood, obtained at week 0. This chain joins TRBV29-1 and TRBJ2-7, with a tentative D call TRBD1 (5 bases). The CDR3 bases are TGCAGCGTTGAAGACGACAGCTACGAGCAGTACTTC. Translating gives CSVEDDSYEQYF.